This T cell receptor (beta chain) was documented in a study of early T cells in non-severe SARS-CoV-2 infection. Overall study: Unsorted whole blood bulk RNA was sequenced, with unpaired chains. Study-level results: VDJdb matching, biased toward anti-spike CD8 responses, missed private and CD4 specificities.

V lost 1 base and J 8 bases, leaving 15 bases between the germline ends. The CDR3 sequence is 15 residues long. Per germline, CDR1 SGHDN and CDR2 FVKESK. This clonotype was detected ten times or more. As yet, its antigen is unknown. Researchers tagged individual cDNA molecules with unique molecular identifiers. TCRdb re-called the 5' RACE reads through MiXCR, storing one row per CDR3 protein. This table has approximately 56,000 distinct CDR3 sequences, roughly 9.6% appearing once. The V and J genes are TRBV14 and TRBJ2-1; D is unresolved. The clonotype comes from an adult who was a healthcare worker with PCR-confirmed SARS-CoV-2 infection or an uninfected control (not recorded which). What was sequenced was whole blood. The CDR3 spells CASSQVLDHDHEQFF. The CDR3 region has the DNA TGTGCCAGCAGCCAAGTTCTTGACCACGATCATGAGCAGTTCTTC.